The source of this T cell receptor (beta chain) is a study of CD8 T cells in ankylosing spondylitis. V dropped 0 bases and J dropped 4 bases, with 7 bases sitting between them. CDR3 length: 13 residues. Germline-derived CDR1 and CDR2 are SGHRS and YFSETQ. TCRdb re-called the 5' RACE reads with MiXCR, one entry per CDR3 protein. The table has 100,000 to 150,000 distinct CDR3 sequences, roughly an eighth seen once. The rearrangement links TRBV5-1 to TRBJ2-5, with D unclear. This clonotype was obtained from a female donor with ankylosing spondylitis or in good health (not recorded which). Specimen: blood, either unsorted or a sorted T cell fraction (not recorded which). CDR3 in DNA: TGCGCCAGCAGCTTGGGCAGAAGAGAGACCCAGTACTTC. This sequence encodes CASSLGRRETQYF.